Listed here are 14 T cell receptor beta chains from one sample, sequenced in a study of T cells in Graves' hyperthyroidism and ophthalmopathy. Authors of the study amplified TCR beta CDR3 regions from RNA transcripts. The TCR CDR3 was amplified in a first-round RT-PCR using the HTBI primer set. Each CDR3 protein gets one entry after TCRdb re-called the multiplex PCR reads with MiXCR. This sample has 650,000 to 850,000 distinct CDR3 sequences, with roughly a sixth found just once. Sequences were obtained from blood. The receptors here all came from a woman aged 45-65 years with Graves' hyperthyroidism that later progressed to Graves' ophthalmopathy.

The chain carries TRBV2 and TRBJ1-2; D is ambiguous. The CDR3 totals 15 residues. V was clipped by 4 bases and J by 6 bases, with 18 bases between them. Germline V gene lookup returns CDR1 SNHLY and CDR2 FYNNEI. Here the CDR3 reads CASSARDITLDGYTF. The CDR3 DNA reads as TGTGCCAGCAGTGCCCGAGATATAACCCTGGATGGCTACACCTTC.

There are many counts of this clonotype. The chain carries TRBV6-1 and TRBJ1-5, with 10 bases that match TRBD1. This CDR3 contains 16 residues. V was clipped by 6 bases and J by 4 bases; unmatched bases: 9. Germline assignment: CDR1 MNHNS and CDR2 SASEGT. As DNA, the CDR3 is TGTGCCAGCAGACACCTGGACAGGGGGACTAATCAGCCCCAGCATTTT. Protein product: CASRHLDRGTNQPQHF.

Many counts were recorded for this clonotype. The CDR3 here is CASSLTGRTEAFF. DNA of the CDR3: TGTGCCAGCAGTTTAACAGGGAGGACTGAAGCTTTCTTT. The chain combines TRBV12-3 or TRBV12-4 with TRBJ1-1; a possible D gene is TRBD1 (6 bases). With 2 bases removed from V and 5 bases from J, the gap between germline ends came to 9 bases. This CDR3 has 13 residues.

This clonotype was recorded once. CDR3 protein: CSVELSYGYTF. The CDR3, as DNA: TGCAGCGTGGAGCTTAGCTATGGCTACACCTTC. The V call is TRBV29-1, the J call TRBJ1-2; D is uncertain. CDR1 and CDR2 from the germline V gene are SQVTM and ANQGSEA. CDR3 size: 11 residues. V lost 6 bases and J lost 4, with 9 bases in between.

The gene calls are TRBV15 and TRBJ2-2; weak D call: TRBD1 (5 bases). The V end lost 5 bases, the J end lost 4 bases, and 14 bases lay between the germline ends. Germline values: CDR1 LNHNV, CDR2 YYDKDF (reference sequence). The CDR3 is 15 residues long. The CDR3 loop reads CATSGQWGGTGELFF. As DNA, the CDR3 is TGTGCCACCAGCGGACAATGGGGCGGCACCGGGGAGCTGTTTTTT.

This clonotype was recorded a few times. CDR3 loop: CATSRDWGQPIGNSPLHF. The CDR3 DNA follows: TGTGCCACCAGCAGAGATTGGGGACAACCGATCGGGAATTCACCCCTCCACTTT. The V call is TRBV15, the J call TRBJ1-6; TRBD1 is a possible D gene (6 bases). The germline V gene encodes CDR1 LNHNV and CDR2 YYDKDF (reference sequence). Deletions cut 0 bases from V and 7 bases from J, with 19 bases between. This CDR3 has 18 amino acids.

The V gene is TRBV7-2, the J gene TRBJ1-2, with no clear D. Per germline, CDR1 SGHTA and CDR2 FQGNSA. This CDR3 spans 13 amino acids. V was trimmed by 4 bases and J by 3 bases, leaving 9 bases between them. CDR3 DNA sequence: TGTGCCAGCAGCTCGGCCGTCTACTATGGCTACACCTTC. Protein product: CASSSAVYYGYTF.

The chain has TRBV29-1 and TRBJ2-5; D might be TRBD1 (6 bases). CDR3 length equals 12 residues. V shed 6 bases and J shed 2 bases, with 10 bases lying between them. Germline values: CDR1 SQVTM, CDR2 ANQGSEA. The CDR3: CSVRDNQETQYF. The CDR3 DNA reads TGCAGCGTCCGGGACAATCAAGAGACCCAGTACTTC.

For this clonotype: A read error may explain this, as a much larger clone is one base away. This chain uses TRBV7-3 with TRBJ2-3, with 7 bases fitting TRBD2. J gave up 0 bases and V 5 bases, and 5 bases lay outside the gene matches. Germline V gene data show CDR1 as SGHTA and CDR2 as FQGTGA. The CDR3 runs 15 residues. The DNA of the CDR3 is TGTGCCAGCAGCGTAGGAGCGGGGAGCACAGATACGCAGTATTTT. This sequence encodes CASSVGAGSTDTQYF.

This clonotype has a count of ten or more. The chain recombines TRBV20-1 with TRBJ2-5; unclear D gene. The germline V gene encodes CDR1 DFQATT and CDR2 SNEGSKA (reference sequence). CDR3 length: 13 amino acids. Trimming shortened V by 3 bases and J by 1 base, and 9 bases separated the two germline ends. As DNA, the CDR3 is TGCAGTGCTAGCCCCGGGTTCCAAGAGACCCAGTACTTC. Protein: CSASPGFQETQYF.

This clonotype appeared many times. The J gene is TRBJ1-1, the V gene TRBV7-9, with a tentative D call TRBD1 (6 bases). The CDR3 is 16 residues long. In germline, CDR1 is SEHNR, CDR2 FQNEAQ (reference sequence). Between the trimmed V and J ends, which lost 3 bases and 0 bases, there was a span of 14 bases. The DNA of the CDR3 is TGTGCCAGCAGCTTTTTCGAAGGACAGTTGAACACTGAAGCTTTCTTT. Translating it yields CASSFFEGQLNTEAFF.

This rearrangement joins TRBV5-4 to TRBJ2-3; D tentatively fits TRBD1 or TRBD2 (5 bases each). Germline values: CDR1 SGHNT, CDR2 YYREEE (reference sequence). Between the trimmed V and J ends, which lost 3 bases and 6 bases, there was a span of 20 bases. The CDR3 is 16 amino acids. This chain's CDR3 is CASSCWGWRRWDTQYF. The CDR3 bases are TGTGCCAGCAGCTGTTGGGGGTGGAGACGGTGGGATACGCAGTATTTT.

This clonotype appeared a few times. The chain recombines TRBV2 with TRBJ1-2, with D hard to call. V lost 2 bases and J 10 bases, leaving 14 bases between the germline ends. CDR1 and CDR2 (germline): SNHLY, FYNNEI. CDR3 length: 13 residues. CDR3 in amino acids: CASSETELWDYTF. In DNA form, the CDR3 reads TGTGCCAGCAGTGAAACGGAGTTGTGGGACTACACCTTC.

The chain is built from TRBV19 and TRBJ2-2; 7 bases map to TRBD2. The CDR3 loop spans 16 amino acids. In germline, CDR1 is LNHDA, CDR2 SQIVND (reference sequence). V dropped 4 bases and J dropped 1; count of bases not matched to a gene: 6. The chain's CDR3 is CASSTVERGNTGELFF. The DNA for the CDR3 is TGTGCCAGTAGTACCGTCGAGCGGGGGAACACCGGGGAGCTGTTTTTT.